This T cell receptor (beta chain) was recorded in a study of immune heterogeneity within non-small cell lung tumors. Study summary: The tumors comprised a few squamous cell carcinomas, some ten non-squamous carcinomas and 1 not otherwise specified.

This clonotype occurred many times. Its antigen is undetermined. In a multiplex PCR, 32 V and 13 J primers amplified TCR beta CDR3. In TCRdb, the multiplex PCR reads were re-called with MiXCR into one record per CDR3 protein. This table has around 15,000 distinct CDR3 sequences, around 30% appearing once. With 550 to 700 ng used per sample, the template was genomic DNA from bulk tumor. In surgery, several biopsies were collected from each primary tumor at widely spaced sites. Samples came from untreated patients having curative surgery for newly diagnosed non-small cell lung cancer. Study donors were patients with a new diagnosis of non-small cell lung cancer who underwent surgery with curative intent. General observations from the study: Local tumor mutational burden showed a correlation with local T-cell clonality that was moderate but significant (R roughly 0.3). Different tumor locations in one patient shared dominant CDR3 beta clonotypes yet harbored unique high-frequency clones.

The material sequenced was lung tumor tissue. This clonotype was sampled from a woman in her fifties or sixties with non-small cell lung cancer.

The CDR3 sequence: CASRDRGLVYDDYGYTF. The CDR3 DNA reads TGTGCCAGTAGGGACAGGGGGCTAGTCTATGATGACTATGGCTACACCTTC. J is TRBJ1-2 and V is TRBV19, with TRBD1 matching over 11 bases. Germline lookup yields CDR1 LNHDA and CDR2 SQIVND (reference sequence). The CDR3 is 17 residues long. Unmatched junction bases numbered 12, after V lost 6 bases and J lost 3 bases.